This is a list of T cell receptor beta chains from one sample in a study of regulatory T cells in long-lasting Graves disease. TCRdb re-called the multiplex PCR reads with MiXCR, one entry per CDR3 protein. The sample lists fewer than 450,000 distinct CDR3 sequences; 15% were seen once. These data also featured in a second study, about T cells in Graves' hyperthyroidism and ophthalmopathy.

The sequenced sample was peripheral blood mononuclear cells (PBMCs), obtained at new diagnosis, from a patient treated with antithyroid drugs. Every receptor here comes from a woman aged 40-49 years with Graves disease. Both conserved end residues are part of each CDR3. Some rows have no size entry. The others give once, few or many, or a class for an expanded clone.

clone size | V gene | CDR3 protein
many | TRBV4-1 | CASSQAWRENEQFF
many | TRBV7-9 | CASSPGPVFGYTF
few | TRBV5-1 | CASSSTGDHADTQYF
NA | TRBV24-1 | CATSDSGGPGGYNEQFF
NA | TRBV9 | CASSVPKTGTKPYEQFF
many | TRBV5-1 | CASTDRNTQYF
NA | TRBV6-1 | CATRKIAGGNTGELFF
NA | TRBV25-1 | CAMREGPTGELFF
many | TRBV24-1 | CATSDSRRGGNNSPLHF
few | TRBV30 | CAWSSVRASLTQETQYF
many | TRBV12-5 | CASGTLTGTSPLHF